The table lists the clone carrying this TCR beta chain with many counts. The sample comes from a study of early T cells in non-severe SARS-CoV-2 infection. Looking at the study overall: Chains from this unsorted whole-blood bulk RNA could not be paired.

Unique molecular identifiers were attached to individual cDNA molecules. MiXCR was run by TCRdb on the 5' RACE reads, yielding one entry per CDR3 protein. Here the sample spans approximately 98,000 distinct CDR3 sequences, over 10% being singletons. Trimming took 4 bases from V and 3 from J; bases not matched to a gene: 7. The CDR3 length is 15 residues. This chain uses TRBV12-3 or TRBV12-4 with TRBJ2-7; TRBD2 matches at 9 bases. The sequence was obtained from an adult who was a healthcare worker with PCR-confirmed SARS-CoV-2 infection or an uninfected control (not recorded which). The sample consisted of whole blood. CDR3 sequence (DNA): TGTGCCAGCAGTTACCCTAGCGGGGCCCACTACGAGCAGTACTTC. Translated, it gives CASSYPSGAHYEQYF.